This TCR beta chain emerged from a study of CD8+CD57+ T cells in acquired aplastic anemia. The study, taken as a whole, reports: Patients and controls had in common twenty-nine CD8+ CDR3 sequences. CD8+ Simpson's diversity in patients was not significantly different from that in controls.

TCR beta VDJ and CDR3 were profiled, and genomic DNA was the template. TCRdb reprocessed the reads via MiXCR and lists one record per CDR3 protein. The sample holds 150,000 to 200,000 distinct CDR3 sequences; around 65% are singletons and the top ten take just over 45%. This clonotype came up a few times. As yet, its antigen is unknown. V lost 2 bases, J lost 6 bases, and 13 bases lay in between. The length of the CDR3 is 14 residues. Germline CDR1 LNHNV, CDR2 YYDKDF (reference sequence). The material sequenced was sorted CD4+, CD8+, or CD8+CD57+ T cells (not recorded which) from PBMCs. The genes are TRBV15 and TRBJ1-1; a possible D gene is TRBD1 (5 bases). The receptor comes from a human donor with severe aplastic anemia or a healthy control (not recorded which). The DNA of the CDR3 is TGTGCCACCAGCAGACAGGGAACACGCGCTGAAGCTTTCTTT. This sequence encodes CATSRQGTRAEAFF. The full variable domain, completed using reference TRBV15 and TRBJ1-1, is DAMVIQNPRYQVTQFGKPVTLSCSQTLNHNVMYWYQQKSSQAPKLLFHYYDKDFNNEADTPDNFQSRRPNTSFCFLDIRSPGLGDTAMYLCATSRQGTRAEAFFGQGTRLTVV.